This T cell receptor beta chain appears in the sequencing data of a study of blood T cell repertoires in COVID-19. Study background: Sources were T cells, B-cell-depleted T cells, or PBMCs; the material itself was cDNA or gDNA.

V lost 6 bases and J 5 bases, leaving 20 bases between the germline ends. Germline V gene lookup returns CDR1 MDHEN and CDR2 SYDVKM. This CDR3 has 15 residues. Seattle cases were enrolled at active infection and followed longitudinally. Original data processing: Counts of nucleated cells, estimated from reference gene primer amplification, were obtained. Data came from immunoSEQ multiplex PCR; TCRdb stores just in-frame clones and leaves some out. The V and J calls and clone size come from that table; D and trimming were worked out from the DNA. Among tens of thousands of clones listed, approximately 89% were seen once.

The TCR originated in a woman in her fifties or sixties with COVID-19, enrolled during active disease. Material for sequencing was peripheral blood. The V gene is TRBV28, the J gene TRBJ2-7; TRBD1 might be the D (6 bases). The CDR3 sequence is CASSLHRVKTDEQYF. The DNA for the CDR3 is TGTGCCAGCAGCCTCCACAGGGTGAAAACTGACGAGCAGTACTTC.